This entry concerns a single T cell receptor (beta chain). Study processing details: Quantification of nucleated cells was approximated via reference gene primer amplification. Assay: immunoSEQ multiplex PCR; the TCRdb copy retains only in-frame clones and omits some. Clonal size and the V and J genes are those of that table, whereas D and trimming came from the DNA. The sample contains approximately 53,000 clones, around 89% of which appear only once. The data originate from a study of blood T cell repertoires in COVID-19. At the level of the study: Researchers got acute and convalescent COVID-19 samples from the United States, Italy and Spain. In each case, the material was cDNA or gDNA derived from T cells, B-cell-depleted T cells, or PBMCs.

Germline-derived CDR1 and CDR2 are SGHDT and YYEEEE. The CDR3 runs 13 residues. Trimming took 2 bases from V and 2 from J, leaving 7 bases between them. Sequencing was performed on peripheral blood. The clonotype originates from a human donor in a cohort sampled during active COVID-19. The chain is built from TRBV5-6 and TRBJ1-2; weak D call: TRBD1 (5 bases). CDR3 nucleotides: TGTGCCAGCAGCTTTGGGGGGAACTATGGCTACACCTTC. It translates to CASSFGGNYGYTF. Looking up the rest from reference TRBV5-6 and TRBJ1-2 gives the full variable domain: DAGVTQSPTHLIKTRGQQVTLRCSPKSGHDTVSWYQQALGQGPQFIFQYYEEEERQRGNFPDRFSGHQFPNYSSELNVNALLLGDSALYLCASSFGGNYGYTFGSGTRLTVV.